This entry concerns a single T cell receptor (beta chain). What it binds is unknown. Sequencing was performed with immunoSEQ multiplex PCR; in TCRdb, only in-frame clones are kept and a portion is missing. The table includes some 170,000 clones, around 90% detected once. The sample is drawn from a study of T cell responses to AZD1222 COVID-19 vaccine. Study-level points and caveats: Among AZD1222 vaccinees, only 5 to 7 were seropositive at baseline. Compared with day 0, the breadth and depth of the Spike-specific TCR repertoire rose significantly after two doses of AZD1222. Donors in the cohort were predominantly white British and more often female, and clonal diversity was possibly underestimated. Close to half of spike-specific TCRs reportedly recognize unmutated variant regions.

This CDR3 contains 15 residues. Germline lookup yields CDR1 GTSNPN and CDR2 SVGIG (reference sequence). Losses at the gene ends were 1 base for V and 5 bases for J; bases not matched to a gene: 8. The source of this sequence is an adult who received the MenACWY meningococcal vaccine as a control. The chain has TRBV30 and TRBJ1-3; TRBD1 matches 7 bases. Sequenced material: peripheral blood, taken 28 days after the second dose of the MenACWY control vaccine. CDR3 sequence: CAWSGNTGERNTIYF. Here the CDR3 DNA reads TGTGCCTGGAGTGGGAATACAGGGGAACGAAACACCATATATTTT. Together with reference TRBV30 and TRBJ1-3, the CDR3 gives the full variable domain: SQTIHQWPATLVQPVGSPLSLECTVEGTSNPNLYWYRQAAGRGLQLLFYSVGIGQISSEVPQNLSASRPQDRQFILSSKKLLLSDSGFYLCAWSGNTGERNTIYFGEGSWLTVV.